What follows is one T cell receptor (beta chain) and its context. Its antigen remains unidentified. This record comes from a study of T cell responses to AZD1222 COVID-19 vaccine. Turning to the study itself: Recipients boosted at about 4 weeks or about 12 weeks are pooled. Findings of the study overall: White British people made up most donors, females outnumbered males, and clonal diversity was possibly underestimated.

Some clones are missing from TCRdb's copy, which holds only in-frame ones; the method was immunoSEQ multiplex PCR. The repertoire consists of 95,000 to 150,000 clones, with approximately 92% occurring once and the leading ten covering more than 2.5%. Germline V CDR1 and CDR2: MDHEN, SYDVKM. The CDR3 runs to 15 residues. Trimming left V 6 bases short and J 7 bases short, with 19 bases between. The chain carries TRBV28 and TRBJ2-1; a possible D gene is TRBD2 (6 bases). This clonotype originated in an adult in good health. Sample: peripheral blood, taken on day 0 of AZD1222 vaccination. CDR3 protein: CASSGPLLARNEQFF. CDR3 nucleotides: TGTGCCAGCAGCGGCCCCCTACTAGCTCGTAATGAGCAGTTCTTC.